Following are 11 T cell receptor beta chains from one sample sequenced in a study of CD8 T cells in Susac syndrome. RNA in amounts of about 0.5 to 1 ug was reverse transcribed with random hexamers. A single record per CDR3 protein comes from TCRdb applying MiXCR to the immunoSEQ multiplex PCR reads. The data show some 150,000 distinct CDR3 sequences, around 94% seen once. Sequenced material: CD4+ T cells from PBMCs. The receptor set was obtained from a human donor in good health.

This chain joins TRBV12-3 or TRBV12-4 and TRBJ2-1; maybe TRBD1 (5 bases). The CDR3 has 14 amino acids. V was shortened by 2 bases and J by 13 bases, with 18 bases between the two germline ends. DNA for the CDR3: TGTGCCAGCAGTTTACAGGGTTTCGGCAATCGCCAGTTCTTC. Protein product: CASSLQGFGNRQFF.

CDR3 amino acids: CSAKTGTNYGYTF. The CDR3 nucleotides are TGCAGTGCCAAGACGGGAACTAACTATGGCTACACCTTC. The V and J genes are TRBV20-1 and TRBJ1-2, with D unresolved. The CDR3 has 13 amino acids. Germline V gene lookup returns CDR1 DFQATT and CDR2 SNEGSKA (reference sequence). Trimming left V 6 bases short and J 0 bases short, with 11 bases between.

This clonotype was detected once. The CDR3 DNA is TGTGCCAGCTCATCGAACTCACAGGCTCTTGGAGAGCAGTACTTC. This sequence encodes CASSSNSQALGEQYF. This rearrangement joins TRBV18 to TRBJ2-7; perhaps TRBD1 as D (5 bases). The CDR3 sequence is 15 residues long. With 5 bases removed from V and 7 bases from J, the gap between germline ends came to 21 bases. The germline V gene encodes CDR1 KGHSH and CDR2 LQKENI.

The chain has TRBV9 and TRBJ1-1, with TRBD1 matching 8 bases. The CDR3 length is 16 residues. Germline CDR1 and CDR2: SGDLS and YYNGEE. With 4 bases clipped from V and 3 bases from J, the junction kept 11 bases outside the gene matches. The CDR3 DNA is TGTGCCAGCAGCCCCCTACCCGGGACAGGTGACACTGAAGCTTTCTTT. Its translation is CASSPLPGTGDTEAFF.

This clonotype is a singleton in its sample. CDR3 in amino acids: CASSLTREETQYF. CDR3 nucleotide sequence: TGTGCCAGCAGCTTAACCAGGGAAGAGACCCAGTACTTC. This chain uses TRBV7-2 with TRBJ2-5; tentatively, D is TRBD1 (5 bases). This CDR3 region has 13 residues. V lost 2 bases, J lost 3 bases, and 7 bases lay in between. The germline CDR1 and CDR2 sequences are SGHTA and FQGNSA.

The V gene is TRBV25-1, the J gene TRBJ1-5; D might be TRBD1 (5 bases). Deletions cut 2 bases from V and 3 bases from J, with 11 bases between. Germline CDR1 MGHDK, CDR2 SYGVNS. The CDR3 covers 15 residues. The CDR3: CASSESQGDNQPQHF. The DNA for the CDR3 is TGTGCCAGCAGTGAAAGCCAGGGCGACAATCAGCCCCAGCATTTT.

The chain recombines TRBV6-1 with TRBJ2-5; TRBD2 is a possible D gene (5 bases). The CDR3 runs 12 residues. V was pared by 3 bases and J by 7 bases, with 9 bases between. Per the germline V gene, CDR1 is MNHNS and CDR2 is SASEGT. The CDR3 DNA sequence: TGTGCCAGCAGTGAGAACCGGGGGACCCAGTACTTC. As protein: CASSENRGTQYF.

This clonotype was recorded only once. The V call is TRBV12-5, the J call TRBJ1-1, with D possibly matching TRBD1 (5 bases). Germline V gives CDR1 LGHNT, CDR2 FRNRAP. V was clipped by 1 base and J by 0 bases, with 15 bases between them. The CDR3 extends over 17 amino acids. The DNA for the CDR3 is TGTGCTAGTGGTTTGGGGGGGAAGGGCGACATGAACACTGAAGCTTTCTTT. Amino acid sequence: CASGLGGKGDMNTEAFF.

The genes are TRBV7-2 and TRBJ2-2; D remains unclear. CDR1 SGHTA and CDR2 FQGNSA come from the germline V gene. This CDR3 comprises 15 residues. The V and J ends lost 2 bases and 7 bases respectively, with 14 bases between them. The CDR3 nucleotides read TGTGCCAGCAGCTTACCACAGTTTTTGAACGGGGAGCTGTTTTTT. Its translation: CASSLPQFLNGELFF.

The CDR3 reads CASSPVNTQETQYF. CDR3 sequence (DNA): TGTGCCAGCTCACCCGTAAATACCCAAGAGACCCAGTACTTC. This chain joins TRBV18 and TRBJ2-5; no firm D call. Trimming shortened V by 3 bases and J by 1 base, and 9 bases separated the two germline ends. Per the germline V gene, CDR1 is KGHSH and CDR2 is LQKENI. This CDR3 is built from 14 residues.

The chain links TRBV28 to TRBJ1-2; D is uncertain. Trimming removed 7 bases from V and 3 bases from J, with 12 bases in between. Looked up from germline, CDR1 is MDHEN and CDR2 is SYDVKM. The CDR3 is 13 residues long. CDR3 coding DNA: TGTGCCAGCAAACCCCATAATGACTATGGCTACACCTTC. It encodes CASKPHNDYGYTF.